The 4 T cell receptor beta chains given below trace back to one sample, sequenced in a study of blood T cell repertoires in COVID-19. Profiled with immunoSEQ multiplex PCR; TCRdb holds only in-frame clones, not every one. The profile shows 200,000 to 250,000 clones, roughly 85% of them singletons. Sequencing input: peripheral blood. Every receptor here comes from a woman aged 65 to 85 with COVID-19, enrolled during active disease.

This clone was recorded once. The chain joins TRBV3-1 (or the pseudogene TRBV3-2) to TRBJ2-7; TRBD2 matches 8 bases. J gave up 1 base and V 3 bases, and 5 bases lay outside the gene matches. This CDR3 comprises 15 residues. The germline CDR1 and CDR2 sequences are LGHDT and YNNKEL (reference sequence). CDR3 sequence: CASSQGTSRSYEQYF. The DNA of the CDR3 is TGTGCCAGCAGCCAGGGGACTAGTCGGTCCTACGAGCAGTACTTC.

The V and J genes are TRBV2 and TRBJ1-1; D is unresolved. This CDR3 spans 14 amino acids. V was trimmed by 4 bases and J by 0 bases, leaving 9 bases between them. CDR1 and CDR2 (germline): SNHLY, FYNNEI. The CDR3: CASSGNFMNTEAFF. In nucleotides, the CDR3 is TGTGCCAGCAGTGGAAACTTTATGAACACTGAAGCTTTCTTT.

The rearrangement joins TRBV11-3 to TRBJ2-7; D unresolved. The CDR3 has 12 residues. The V end lost 3 bases, the J end lost 3 bases, and 6 bases lay between the germline ends. In germline, CDR1 is SGHNT, CDR2 YENEEA. CDR3 DNA: TGTGCCAGCAGCTTCAGTCGCTACGAGCAGTACTTC. As protein: CASSFSRYEQYF.

V and J are TRBV5-3 and TRBJ2-5; tentatively, D is TRBD1 (5 bases). TRBV5-3 is reported as an ORF; its role is uncertain. This CDR3 comprises 17 residues. V was shortened by 1 base and J by 0 bases, with 16 bases between the two germline ends. The CDR3 loop is CARSLLPHRLNQETQYF. The CDR3 DNA is TGTGCCAGAAGCTTGCTTCCCCACAGGCTCAACCAAGAGACCCAGTACTTC.